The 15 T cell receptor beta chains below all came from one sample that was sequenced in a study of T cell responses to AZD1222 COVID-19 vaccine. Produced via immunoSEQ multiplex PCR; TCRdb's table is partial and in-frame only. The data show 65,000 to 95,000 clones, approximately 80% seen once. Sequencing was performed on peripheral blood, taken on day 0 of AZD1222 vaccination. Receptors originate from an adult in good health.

CDR3 in amino acids: CASTTGGEGTGELFF. The DNA for the CDR3 is TGTGCCAGCACCACTGGCGGGGAGGGCACCGGGGAGCTGTTTTTT. This chain links TRBV6-5 with TRBJ2-2; TRBD2 aligns across 7 bases. J was trimmed by 4 bases and V by 7 bases; bases with no gene match: 9. The CDR3 sequence is 15 residues long. Germline V CDR1 and CDR2: MNHEY, SVGAGI.

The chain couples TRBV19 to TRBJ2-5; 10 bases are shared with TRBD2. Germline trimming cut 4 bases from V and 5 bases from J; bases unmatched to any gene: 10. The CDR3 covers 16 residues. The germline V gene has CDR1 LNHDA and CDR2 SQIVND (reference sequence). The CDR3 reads CASSTPSGGRGETQYF. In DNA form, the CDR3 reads TGTGCCAGTAGTACCCCTAGCGGGGGCAGGGGGGAGACCCAGTACTTC.

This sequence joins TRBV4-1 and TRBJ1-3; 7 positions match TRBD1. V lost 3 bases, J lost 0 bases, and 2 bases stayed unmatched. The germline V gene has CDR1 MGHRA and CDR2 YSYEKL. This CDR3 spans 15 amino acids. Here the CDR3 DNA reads TGCGCCAGCAGCCAGGGACAGAGCTCTGGAAACACCATATATTTT. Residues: CASSQGQSSGNTIYF.

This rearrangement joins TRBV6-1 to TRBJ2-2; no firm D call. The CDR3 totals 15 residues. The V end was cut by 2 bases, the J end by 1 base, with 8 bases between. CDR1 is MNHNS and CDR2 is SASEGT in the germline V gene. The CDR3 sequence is CASSERSGNTGELFF. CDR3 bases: TGTGCCAGCAGTGAACGATCCGGGAACACCGGGGAGCTGTTTTTT.

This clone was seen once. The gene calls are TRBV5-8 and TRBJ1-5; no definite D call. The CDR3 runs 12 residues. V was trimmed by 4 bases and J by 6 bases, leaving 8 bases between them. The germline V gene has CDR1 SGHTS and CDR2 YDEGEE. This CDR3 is CASSPTGQPQHF. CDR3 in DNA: TGTGCCAGCAGCCCAACTGGTCAGCCCCAGCATTTT. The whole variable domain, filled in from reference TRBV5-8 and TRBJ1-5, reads EAGVTQSPTHLIKTRGQQATLRCSPISGHTSVYWYQQALGLGLQFLLWYDEGEERNRGNFPPRFSGRQFPNYSSELNVNALELEDSALYLCASSPTGQPQHFGDGTRLSIL.

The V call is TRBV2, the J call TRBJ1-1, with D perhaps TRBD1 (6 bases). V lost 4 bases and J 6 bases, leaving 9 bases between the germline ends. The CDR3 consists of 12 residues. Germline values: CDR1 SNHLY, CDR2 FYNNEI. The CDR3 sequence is CASSGGGSEAFF. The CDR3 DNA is TGTGCCAGCAGTGGGGGGGGCTCTGAAGCTTTCTTT.

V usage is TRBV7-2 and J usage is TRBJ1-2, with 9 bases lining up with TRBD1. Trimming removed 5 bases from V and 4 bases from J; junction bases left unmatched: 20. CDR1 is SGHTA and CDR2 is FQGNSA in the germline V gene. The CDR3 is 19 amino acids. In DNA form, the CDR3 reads TGTGCCAGCAGCCTTAGAAGACCTTATTCCGGGACAGGGTCCTATGGCTACACCTTC. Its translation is CASSLRRPYSGTGSYGYTF. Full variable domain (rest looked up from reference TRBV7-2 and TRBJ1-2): GAGVSQSPSNKVTEKGKDVELRCDPISGHTALYWYRQSLGQGLEFLIYFQGNSAPDKSGLPSDRFSAERTGGSVSTLTIQRTQQEDSAVYLCASSLRRPYSGTGSYGYTFGSGTRLTVV.

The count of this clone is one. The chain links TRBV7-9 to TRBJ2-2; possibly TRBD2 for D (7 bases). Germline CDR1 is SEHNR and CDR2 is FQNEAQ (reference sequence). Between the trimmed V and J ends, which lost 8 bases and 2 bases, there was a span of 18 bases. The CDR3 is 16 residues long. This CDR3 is CASRSQGGVNTGELFF. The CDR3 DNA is TGTGCCAGCCGCTCGCAAGGGGGGGTAAACACCGGGGAGCTGTTTTTT.

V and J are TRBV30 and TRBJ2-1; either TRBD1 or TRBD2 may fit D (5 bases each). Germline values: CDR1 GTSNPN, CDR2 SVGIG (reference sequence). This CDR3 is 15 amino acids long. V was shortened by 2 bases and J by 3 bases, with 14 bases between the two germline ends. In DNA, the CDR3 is TGTGCCTGGAGTCACCGGGGCCGCGGCTACAATGAGCAGTTCTTC. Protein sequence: CAWSHRGRGYNEQFF.

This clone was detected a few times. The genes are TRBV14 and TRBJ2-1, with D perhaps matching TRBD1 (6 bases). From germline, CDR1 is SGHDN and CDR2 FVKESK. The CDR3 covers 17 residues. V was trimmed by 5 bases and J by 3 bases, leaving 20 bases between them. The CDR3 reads CASSYIRGDRFYNEQFF. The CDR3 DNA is TGTGCCAGCAGCTATATCCGGGGCGACAGGTTCTACAATGAGCAGTTCTTC.

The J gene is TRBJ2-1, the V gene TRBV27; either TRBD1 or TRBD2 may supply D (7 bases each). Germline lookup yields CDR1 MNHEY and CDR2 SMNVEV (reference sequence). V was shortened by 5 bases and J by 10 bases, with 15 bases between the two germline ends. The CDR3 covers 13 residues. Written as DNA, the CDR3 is TGTGCCAGCAGTCCCCAGGGGGGGGCCGAGCAGTTCTTC. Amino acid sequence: CASSPQGGAEQFF.

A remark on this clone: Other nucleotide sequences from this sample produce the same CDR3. As DNA, the CDR3 is TGTGCCAGCAGTGAAGCGGGGGGCAATCAGCCCCAGCATTTT. It codes for CASSEAGGNQPQHF. The chain uses TRBV6-1 and TRBJ1-5; the D gene is possibly TRBD1 (5 bases). Per germline, CDR1 MNHNS and CDR2 SASEGT. The V and J ends lost 0 bases and 2 bases respectively, with 5 bases between them. The length of the CDR3 is 14 residues.

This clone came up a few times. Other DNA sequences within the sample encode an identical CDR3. The CDR3 bases are TGCGCCAGCAGCCTCGGCCAGCCCTCAACTAATGAAAAACTGTTTTTT. Residues: CASSLGQPSTNEKLFF. The chain has TRBV5-1 and TRBJ1-4; no clear D. V dropped 4 bases and J dropped 0 bases, with 13 bases sitting between them. Germline V lookup: CDR1 SGHRS, CDR2 YFSETQ. The CDR3 spans 16 residues. Full variable domain (remainder filled in from reference TRBV5-1 and TRBJ1-4): KAGVTQTPRYLIKTRGQQVTLSCSPISGHRSVSWYQQTPGQGLQFLFEYFSETQRNKGNFPGRFSGRQFSNSRSEMNVSTLELGDSALYLCASSLGQPSTNEKLFFGSGTQLSVL.

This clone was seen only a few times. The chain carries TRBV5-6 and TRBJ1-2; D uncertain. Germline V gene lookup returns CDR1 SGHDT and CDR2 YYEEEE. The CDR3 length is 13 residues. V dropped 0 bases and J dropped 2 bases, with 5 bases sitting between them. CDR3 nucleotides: TGTGCCAGCAGCTTGGTCACGAACTATGGCTACACCTTC. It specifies CASSLVTNYGYTF.

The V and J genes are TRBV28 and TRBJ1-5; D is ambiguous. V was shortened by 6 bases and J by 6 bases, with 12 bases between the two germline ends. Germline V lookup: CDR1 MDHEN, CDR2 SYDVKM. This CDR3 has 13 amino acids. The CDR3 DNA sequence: TGTGCCAGCAGGTTAAACTTTGGTCAGCCCCAGCATTTT. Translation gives CASRLNFGQPQHF.